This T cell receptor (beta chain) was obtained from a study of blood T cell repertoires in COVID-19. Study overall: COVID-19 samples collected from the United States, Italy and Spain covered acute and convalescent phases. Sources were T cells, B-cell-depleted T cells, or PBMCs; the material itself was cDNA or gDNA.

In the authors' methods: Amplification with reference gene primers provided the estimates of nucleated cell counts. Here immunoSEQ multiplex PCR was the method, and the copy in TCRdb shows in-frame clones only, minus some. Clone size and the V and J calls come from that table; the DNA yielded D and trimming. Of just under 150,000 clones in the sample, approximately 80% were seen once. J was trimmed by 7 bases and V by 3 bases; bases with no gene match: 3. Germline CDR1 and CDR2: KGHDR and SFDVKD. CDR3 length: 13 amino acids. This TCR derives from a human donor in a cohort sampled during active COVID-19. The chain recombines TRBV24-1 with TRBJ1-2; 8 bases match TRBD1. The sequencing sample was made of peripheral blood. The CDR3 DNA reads TGTGCCACCAGTGATCAGACAGGGGCTGGCTACACCTTC. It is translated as CATSDQTGAGYTF.